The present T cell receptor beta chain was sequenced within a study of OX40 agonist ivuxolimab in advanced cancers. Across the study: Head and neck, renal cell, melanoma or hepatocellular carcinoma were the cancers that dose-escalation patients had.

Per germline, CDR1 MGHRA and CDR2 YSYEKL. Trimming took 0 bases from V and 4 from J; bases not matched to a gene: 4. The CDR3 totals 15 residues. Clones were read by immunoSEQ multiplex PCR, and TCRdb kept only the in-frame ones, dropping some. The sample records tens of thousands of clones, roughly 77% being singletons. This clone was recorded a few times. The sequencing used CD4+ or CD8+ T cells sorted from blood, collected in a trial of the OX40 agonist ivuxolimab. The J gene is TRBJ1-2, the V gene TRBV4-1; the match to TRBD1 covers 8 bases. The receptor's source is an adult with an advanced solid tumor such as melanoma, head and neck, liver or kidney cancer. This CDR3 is CASSQDEQGAYGYTF. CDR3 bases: TGCGCCAGCAGCCAAGATGAGCAGGGGGCCTATGGCTACACCTTC.